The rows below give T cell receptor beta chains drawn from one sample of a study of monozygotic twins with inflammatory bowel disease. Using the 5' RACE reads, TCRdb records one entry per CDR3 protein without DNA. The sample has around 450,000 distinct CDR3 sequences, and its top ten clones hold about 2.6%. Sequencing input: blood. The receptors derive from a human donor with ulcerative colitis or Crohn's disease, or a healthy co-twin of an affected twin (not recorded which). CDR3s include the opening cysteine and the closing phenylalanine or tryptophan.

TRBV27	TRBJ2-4	CASSLDRGDIQYF
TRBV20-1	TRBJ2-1	CSARDQPLAGVYHNEQFF
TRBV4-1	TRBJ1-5	CASSLEWGNGNQPQHF
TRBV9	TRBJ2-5	CASSPRLSQRETQYF
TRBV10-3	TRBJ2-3	CATLEVDTQYF
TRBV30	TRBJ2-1	CAWSRTLANNEQFF
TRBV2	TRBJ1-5	CASSKGQSNQPQHF
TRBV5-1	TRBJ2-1	CASSLRGASVDEQFF
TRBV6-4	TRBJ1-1	CASSSTTGRETEAFF
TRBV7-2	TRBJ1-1	CASSLQGLEAFF
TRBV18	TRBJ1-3	CASSPDSFSGNTIYF
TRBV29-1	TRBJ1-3	CSVEGGLGNTIYF
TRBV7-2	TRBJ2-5	CASSWGQVYRETQYF
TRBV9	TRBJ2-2	CASSVGRGRTGELFF
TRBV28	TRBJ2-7	CASSLHLGISPSYEQYF
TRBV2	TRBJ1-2	CASSGGRPNYGYTF
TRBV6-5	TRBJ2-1	CASSYGVYNEQFF